Below, one T cell receptor beta chain is given with its context. This sample was taken from a study of blood T cell repertoires in COVID-19. Study at large: PBMCs, B-cell-depleted T cells, or T cells were the source of the cDNA or gDNA that made up the material.

Original analysis: Reference gene primer amplification yielded estimated nucleated cell counts. TCRdb's copy holds only in-frame clones and misses some; the assay was immunoSEQ multiplex PCR. Clone size and V and J calls were adopted from that table, with D and trimming inferred from the DNA. Here the sample spans 300,000 or so clones, roughly 84% being singletons. The CDR3 is made up of 14 amino acids. Germline V CDR1 and CDR2: SNHLY, FYNNEI. V was pared by 6 bases and J by 8 bases, with 8 bases of the junction left unmatched. The sample comprised peripheral blood. The chain couples TRBV2 to TRBJ1-3; 9 bases match TRBD1. The TCR sequence derives from a man aged 50 to 60 with active or convalescent COVID-19. CDR3 DNA sequence: TGTGCCAGCAGCGCCGGGACAGGGAAAGACACCATATATTTT. Its protein product is CASSAGTGKDTIYF.